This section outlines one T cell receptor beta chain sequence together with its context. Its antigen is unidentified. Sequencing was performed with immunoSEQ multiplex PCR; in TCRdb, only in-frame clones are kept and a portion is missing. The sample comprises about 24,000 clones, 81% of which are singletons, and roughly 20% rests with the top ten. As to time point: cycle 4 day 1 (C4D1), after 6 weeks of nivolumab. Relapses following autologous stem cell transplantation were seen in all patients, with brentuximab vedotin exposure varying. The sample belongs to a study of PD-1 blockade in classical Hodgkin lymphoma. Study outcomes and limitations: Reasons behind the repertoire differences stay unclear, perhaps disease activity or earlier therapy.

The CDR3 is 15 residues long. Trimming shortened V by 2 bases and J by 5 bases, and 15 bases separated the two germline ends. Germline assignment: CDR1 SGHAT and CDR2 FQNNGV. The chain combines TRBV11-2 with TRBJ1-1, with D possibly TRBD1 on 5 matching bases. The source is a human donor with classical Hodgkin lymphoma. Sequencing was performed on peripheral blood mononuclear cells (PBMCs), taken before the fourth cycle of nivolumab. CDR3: CASSLQDSLGTEAFF. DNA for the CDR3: TGTGCCAGCAGCTTACAAGACAGCCTTGGGACTGAAGCTTTCTTT.